The clone carrying this T cell receptor beta chain is medium-sized by share. Its antigen is still unknown. This sample is drawn from a study of vaccination and CD4 T cells after COVID-19. The Oncomine TCR Beta short-read assay was applied to DNA of cultured CD4+ T cells. TCRdb called the PCR reads again in MiXCR, with one record for every CDR3 protein. The table has around 25,000 distinct CDR3 sequences, 28% seen once. The germline gives CDR1 DFQATT, CDR2 SNEGSKA (reference sequence). The ends were cut back, 0 bases at V and 6 bases at J, with 15 bases in the middle. This CDR3 is built from 15 residues. Described time point: late sampling 161 to 241 days after vaccination in three convalescent patients. As to treatment: roughly 10-day PBMC culture with coronavirus spike peptide pools or control peptides (ViraFEST assay).

The TCR was taken from a human donor who had recovered from COVID-19. The chain employs TRBV20-1 and TRBJ1-5; maybe TRBD1 (6 bases). The sample was CD4+ T cells from blood, cultured in vitro, taken about 7 months after SARS-CoV-2 vaccination. In nucleotides, the CDR3 is TGCAGTGCTAGAGATCCGATACAGGGTGGTCAGCCCCAGCATTTT. This encodes CSARDPIQGGQPQHF.